The 22 T cell receptor beta chains given below trace back to one sample, sequenced in a study of blood T cell repertoires in COVID-19. Measured with immunoSEQ multiplex PCR; TCRdb has only the in-frame clones, and not every one. The sample includes approximately 140,000 clones, approximately 84% of them seen just once. Sequencing was done on a sample of PBMCs or T cells enriched from blood (not recorded which). The receptors originated from a man aged 50 to 60 in a cohort exposed to, infected with or recovered from COVID-19 (not recorded which).

The genes are TRBV19 and TRBJ1-5; D might be TRBD1 (5 bases). This CDR3 is built from 15 residues. Germline V gene sequence: CDR1 LNHDA, CDR2 SQIVND (reference sequence). V lost 8 bases and J lost 2, with 16 bases in between. CDR3 DNA: TGTGCCAGTTGGTCGAATAGCAGGGGCAATCAGCCCCAGCATTTT. Translating gives CASWSNSRGNQPQHF.

V gene TRBV7-2 combines with J gene TRBJ2-5, with 10 nucleotides matching TRBD2. Looked up from germline, CDR1 is SGHTA and CDR2 is FQGNSA. The CDR3 is 14 amino acids. J gave up 5 bases and V 5 bases, and 5 bases lay outside the gene matches. CDR3 sequence: CASSKREGWETQYF. The CDR3 nucleotides are TGTGCCAGCAGCAAGCGGGAGGGTTGGGAGACCCAGTACTTC.

This chain uses TRBV7-9 with TRBJ2-2; 7 bases align to TRBD2. Germline CDR1 and CDR2: SEHNR and FQNEAQ (reference sequence). The CDR3 consists of 13 residues. Germline trimming cut 4 bases from V and 9 bases from J; bases unmatched to any gene: 5. In DNA form, the CDR3 reads TGTGCCAGCAGCTCGACCGGGACTAGGGAGCTGTTTTTT. Translation: CASSSTGTRELFF.

J is TRBJ1-4 and V is TRBV6-6; 8 bases agree with TRBD1. Germline trimming cut 4 bases from V and 0 bases from J; bases unmatched to any gene: 4. This CDR3 has 16 amino acids. Looked up from germline, CDR1 is MNHNY and CDR2 is SVGAGI (reference sequence). The CDR3 DNA reads TGTGCCAGCAGTTCCCGGACAGGGACAACTAATGAAAAACTGTTTTTT. Its protein is CASSSRTGTTNEKLFF.

This clone was observed once. This sequence joins TRBV27 and TRBJ2-2, with a tentative D call TRBD2 (6 bases). The CDR3 runs 14 residues. Per the germline V gene, CDR1 is MNHEY and CDR2 is SMNVEV (reference sequence). Trimming left V 5 bases short and J 5 bases short, with 12 bases between. The CDR3 DNA follows: TGTGCCAGCAGTCCCACGGGGGTGACCGGGGAGCTGTTTTTT. It specifies CASSPTGVTGELFF.

V is TRBV5-1 and J is TRBJ2-7, with 12 bases identical to TRBD1. The CDR3 runs 16 residues. Germline values: CDR1 SGHRS, CDR2 YFSETQ. The ends lost 0 bases at V and 2 bases at J; junction bases unmatched: 3. The CDR3 is CASSLVGTGGPYEQYF. The CDR3 coding sequence is TGCGCCAGCAGCTTGGTAGGGACAGGGGGCCCCTACGAGCAGTACTTC.

The gene calls are TRBV19 and TRBJ2-1; D unclear. CDR1 and CDR2 from the germline V gene are LNHDA and SQIVND (reference sequence). The V end lost 7 bases, the J end lost 6 bases, and 19 bases lay between the germline ends. The CDR3 contains 15 residues. The chain's CDR3 is CASTLTLTLPNEQFF. CDR3 coding DNA: TGTGCCAGTACTCTGACTCTTACCTTACCCAATGAGCAGTTCTTC.

The V and J genes are TRBV7-9 and TRBJ2-3, with a possible D match to TRBD1 (6 bases). The V end lost 3 bases, the J end lost 3 bases, and 10 bases lay between the germline ends. Germline V gene lookup returns CDR1 SEHNR and CDR2 FQNEAQ (reference sequence). The CDR3 consists of 14 residues. The CDR3 sequence is CASSLGASTDTQYF. Written as DNA, the CDR3 is TGTGCCAGCAGCTTGGGGGCGAGTACAGATACGCAGTATTTT.

The chain uses TRBV11-2 and TRBJ2-6; 7 bases match TRBD1. There are 16 residues in the CDR3. Germline trimming cut 4 bases from V and 1 base from J; bases unmatched to any gene: 4. CDR1 SGHAT and CDR2 FQNNGV come from the germline V gene. CDR3 protein: CASSSIQGSGANVLTF. CDR3 nucleotide sequence: TGTGCCAGCAGCTCGATACAGGGGTCTGGGGCCAACGTCCTGACTTTC.

The V and J genes are TRBV5-1 and TRBJ2-7; D perhaps matches TRBD2 (7 bases). The germline V and J ends were trimmed by 4 bases and 3 bases, with 17 bases remaining between them. Germline V lookup: CDR1 SGHRS, CDR2 YFSETQ. This CDR3 has 15 amino acids. Here the CDR3 DNA reads TGCGCCAGCAGCCTCACGGGCGGGGGCTTCTACGAGCAGTACTTC. Protein product: CASSLTGGGFYEQYF.

This clone appeared a single time. The rearrangement links TRBV30 to TRBJ1-6, with 7 nucleotides matching TRBD1. J gave up 8 bases and V 5 bases, and 12 bases lay outside the gene matches. The germline V gene has CDR1 GTSNPN and CDR2 SVGIG (reference sequence). The CDR3 has 15 residues. The CDR3 region is CAWSLAGQSYSPLHF. CDR3 bases: TGTGCCTGGTCCCTGGCGGGACAGAGTTATTCACCCCTCCACTTT.

V is TRBV28 and J is TRBJ1-2, with D hard to call. V was shortened by 10 bases and J by 4 bases, with 10 bases between the two germline ends. The CDR3 length is 11 residues. From germline, CDR1 is MDHEN and CDR2 SYDVKM. The CDR3 DNA reads TGTGCCACCTCAGCGGGCTATGGCTACACCTTC. This codes for CATSAGYGYTF.

V gene TRBV5-4 combines with J gene TRBJ1-1; perhaps TRBD1 as D (6 bases). Trimming cost V 4 bases and J 1 base, with 8 bases left between them. Germline CDR1 is SGHNT and CDR2 is YYREEE (reference sequence). The CDR3 is 13 amino acids. Written as DNA, the CDR3 is TGTGCCAGCAGCGGACAGCAGAACACTGAAGCTTTCTTT. Its translation: CASSGQQNTEAFF.

V and J are TRBV9 and TRBJ1-1; TRBD1 matches at 10 bases. CDR3 size: 15 residues. The ends lost 1 base at V and 4 bases at J; junction bases unmatched: 4. Germline V lookup: CDR1 SGDLS, CDR2 YYNGEE. The CDR3 sequence is CASSVLDRGGTEAFF. The CDR3 region has the DNA TGTGCCAGCAGCGTATTGGACAGGGGGGGCACTGAAGCTTTCTTT. Looking up the rest from reference TRBV9 and TRBJ1-1 gives the full variable domain: DSGVTQTPKHLITATGQRVTLRCSPRSGDLSVYWYQQSLDQGLQFLIQYYNGEERAKGNILERFSAQQFPDLHSELNLSSLELGDSALYFCASSVLDRGGTEAFFGQGTRLTVV.

The J gene is TRBJ2-3, the V gene TRBV7-9; D is undetermined. Trimming took 7 bases from V and 3 from J, leaving 11 bases between them. CDR1 SEHNR and CDR2 FQNEAQ come from the germline V gene (reference sequence). This CDR3 is built from 13 residues. CDR3: CASIHSPTDTQYF. The CDR3 DNA reads TGTGCCAGCATCCACTCTCCGACAGATACGCAGTATTTT.

The chain has TRBV19 and TRBJ1-2; 10 bases line up with TRBD1. The CDR3 extends over 15 amino acids. Germline-derived CDR1 and CDR2 are LNHDA and SQIVND (reference sequence). The ends lost 5 bases at V and 3 bases at J; junction bases unmatched: 6. In nucleotides, the CDR3 is TGTGCCAGTAGTCCTCGGACAGGGGGTGACTATGGCTACACCTTC. Its translation is CASSPRTGGDYGYTF.

The chain joins TRBV18 to TRBJ2-2, with D perhaps matching TRBD2 (6 bases). The CDR3 is 16 amino acids. CDR1 is KGHSH and CDR2 is LQKENI in the germline V gene. Trimming removed 5 bases from V and 0 bases from J, with 13 bases in between. CDR3 DNA sequence: TGTGCCAGCTCAACATCGGCGGGGCCGAACACCGGGGAGCTGTTTTTT. It is translated as CASSTSAGPNTGELFF.

The chain links TRBV28 to TRBJ1-6; possibly TRBD1 for D (5 bases). The V gene lost 4 bases and the J gene lost 10 bases, with 14 bases spanning the gap. Germline V gene lookup returns CDR1 MDHEN and CDR2 SYDVKM. The CDR3 extends over 14 amino acids. In nucleotides, the CDR3 is TGTGCCAGCAGTTGGGGTAGGGGCGAGTCACCCCTCCACTTT. Its translation is CASSWGRGESPLHF.

The genes are TRBV5-1 and TRBJ2-2; a possible D gene is TRBD2 (6 bases). Germline lookup yields CDR1 SGHRS and CDR2 YFSETQ. CDR3 length equals 14 residues. The V and J ends lost 4 bases and 7 bases respectively, with 14 bases between them. The chain's CDR3 is CASSSREIGGELFF. In nucleotides, the CDR3 is TGCGCCAGCAGCAGCCGGGAGATCGGCGGGGAGCTGTTTTTT.

The rearrangement uses TRBV18 and TRBJ2-7; D is undetermined. Germline CDR1 reads KGHSH; CDR2 reads LQKENI. The CDR3 is 14 residues long. V lost 1 base, J lost 0 bases, and 7 bases lay in between. CDR3 residues: CASSPQQRSYEQYF. The CDR3, as DNA: TGTGCCAGCTCACCACAGCAGCGCTCCTACGAGCAGTACTTC. Supplemented by reference TRBV18 and TRBJ2-7, the full variable domain reads NAGVMQNPRHLVRRRGQEARLRCSPMKGHSHVYWYRQLPEEGLKFMVYLQKENIIDESGMPKERFSAEFPKEGPSILRIQQVVRGDSAAYFCASSPQQRSYEQYFGPGTRLTVT.

Here the CDR3 DNA reads TGTGCCAGCAGCCCCGGAGGGAACCCTTCTTATAGCAATCAGCCCCAGCATTTT. Its protein product is CASSPGGNPSYSNQPQHF. J is TRBJ1-5 and V is TRBV7-8; D gene ambiguous. Germline loops: CDR1 SGHVS, CDR2 FQNEAQ. Trimming shortened V by 5 bases and J by 0 bases, and 20 bases separated the two germline ends. CDR3 length equals 18 residues. Drawing the rest from reference TRBV7-8 and TRBJ1-5, the complete variable domain is GAGVSQSPRYKVAKRGQDVALRCDPISGHVSLFWYQQALGQGPEFLTYFQNEAQLDKSGLPSDRFFAERPEGSVSTLKIQRTQQEDSAVYLCASSPGGNPSYSNQPQHFGDGTRLSIL.

The chain is built from TRBV5-5 and TRBJ2-3; 13 nucleotides agree with TRBD2. The CDR3 contains 19 residues. J was trimmed by 4 bases and V by 4 bases; bases with no gene match: 15. Per germline, CDR1 SGHKS and CDR2 YYEKEE (reference sequence). The CDR3 nucleotides read TGTGCCAGCAGCCCGGACACTAGCGGGGGGGCTCGAGGCGCAGATACGCAGTATTTT. It is translated as CASSPDTSGGARGADTQYF.